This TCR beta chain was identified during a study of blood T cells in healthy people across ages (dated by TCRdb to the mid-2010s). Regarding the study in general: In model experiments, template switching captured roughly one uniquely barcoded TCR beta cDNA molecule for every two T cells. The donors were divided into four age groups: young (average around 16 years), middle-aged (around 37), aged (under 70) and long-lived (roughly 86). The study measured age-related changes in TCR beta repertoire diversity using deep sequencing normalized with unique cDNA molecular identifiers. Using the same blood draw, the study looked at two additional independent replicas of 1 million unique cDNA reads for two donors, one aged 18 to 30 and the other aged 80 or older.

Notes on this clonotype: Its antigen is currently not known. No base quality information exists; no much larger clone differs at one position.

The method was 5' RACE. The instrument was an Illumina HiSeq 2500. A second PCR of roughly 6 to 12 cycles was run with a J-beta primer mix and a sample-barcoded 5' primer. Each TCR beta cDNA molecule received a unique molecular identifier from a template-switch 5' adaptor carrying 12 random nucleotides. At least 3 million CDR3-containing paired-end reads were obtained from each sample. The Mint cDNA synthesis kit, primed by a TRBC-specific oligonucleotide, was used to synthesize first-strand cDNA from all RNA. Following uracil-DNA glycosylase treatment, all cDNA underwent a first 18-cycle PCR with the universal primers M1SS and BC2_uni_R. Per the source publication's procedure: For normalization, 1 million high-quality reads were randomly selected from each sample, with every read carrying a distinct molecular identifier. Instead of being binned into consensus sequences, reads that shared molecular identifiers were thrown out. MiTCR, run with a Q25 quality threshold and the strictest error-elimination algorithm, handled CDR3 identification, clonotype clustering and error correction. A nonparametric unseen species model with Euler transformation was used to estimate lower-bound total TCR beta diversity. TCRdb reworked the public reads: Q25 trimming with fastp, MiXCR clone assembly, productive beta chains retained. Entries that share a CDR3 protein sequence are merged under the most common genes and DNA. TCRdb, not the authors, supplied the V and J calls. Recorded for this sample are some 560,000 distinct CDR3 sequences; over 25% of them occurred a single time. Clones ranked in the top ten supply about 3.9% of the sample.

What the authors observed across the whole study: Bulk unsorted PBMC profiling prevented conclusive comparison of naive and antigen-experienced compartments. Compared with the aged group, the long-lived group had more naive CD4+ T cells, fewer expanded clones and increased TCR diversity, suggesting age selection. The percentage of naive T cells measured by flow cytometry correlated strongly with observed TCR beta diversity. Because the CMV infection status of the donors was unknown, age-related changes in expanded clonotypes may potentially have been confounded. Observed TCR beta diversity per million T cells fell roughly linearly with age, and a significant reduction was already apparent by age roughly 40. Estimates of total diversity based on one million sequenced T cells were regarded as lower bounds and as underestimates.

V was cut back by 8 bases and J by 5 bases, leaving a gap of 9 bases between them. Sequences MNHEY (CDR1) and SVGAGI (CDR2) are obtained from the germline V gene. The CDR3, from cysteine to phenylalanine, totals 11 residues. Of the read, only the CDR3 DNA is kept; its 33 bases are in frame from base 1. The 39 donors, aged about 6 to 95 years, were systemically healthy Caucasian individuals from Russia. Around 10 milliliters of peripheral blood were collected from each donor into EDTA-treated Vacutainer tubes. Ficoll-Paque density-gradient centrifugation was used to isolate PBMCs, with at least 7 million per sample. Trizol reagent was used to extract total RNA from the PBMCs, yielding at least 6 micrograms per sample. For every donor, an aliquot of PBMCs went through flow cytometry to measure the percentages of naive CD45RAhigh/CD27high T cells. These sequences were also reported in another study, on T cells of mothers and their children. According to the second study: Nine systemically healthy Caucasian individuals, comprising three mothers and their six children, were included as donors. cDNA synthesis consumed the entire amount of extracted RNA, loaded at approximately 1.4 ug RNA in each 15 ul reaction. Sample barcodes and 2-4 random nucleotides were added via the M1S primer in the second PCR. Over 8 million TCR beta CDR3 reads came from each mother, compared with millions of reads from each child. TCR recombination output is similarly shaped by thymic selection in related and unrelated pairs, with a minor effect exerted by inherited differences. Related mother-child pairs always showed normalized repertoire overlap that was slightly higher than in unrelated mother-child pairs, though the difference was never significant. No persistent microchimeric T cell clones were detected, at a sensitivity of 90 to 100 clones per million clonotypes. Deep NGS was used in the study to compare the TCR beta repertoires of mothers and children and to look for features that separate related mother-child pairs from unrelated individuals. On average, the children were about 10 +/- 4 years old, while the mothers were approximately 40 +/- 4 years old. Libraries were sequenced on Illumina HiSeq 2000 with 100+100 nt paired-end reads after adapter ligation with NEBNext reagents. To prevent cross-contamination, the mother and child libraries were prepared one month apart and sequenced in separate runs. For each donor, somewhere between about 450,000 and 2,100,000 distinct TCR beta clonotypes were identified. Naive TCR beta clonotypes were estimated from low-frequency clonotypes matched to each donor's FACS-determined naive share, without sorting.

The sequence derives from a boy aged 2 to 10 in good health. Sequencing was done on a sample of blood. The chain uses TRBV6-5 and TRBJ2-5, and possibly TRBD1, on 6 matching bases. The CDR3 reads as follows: CASWGLETQYF. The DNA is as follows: TGTGCCAGCTGGGGGCTGGAGACCCAGTACTTC.